A single sample gave rise to the 9 T cell receptor beta chains below, sequenced in a study of cytomegalovirus exposure and HLA in healthy donors. Primers included in the PCR were 60 Vbeta and 13 Jbeta primers. Assay used: immunoSEQ multiplex PCR; TCRdb lists only in-frame clones, some missing. The sample shows about 140,000 clones, roughly 79% of them seen only once. Sequencing input: PBMCs. Receptor source: a woman in her 40s in good health and CMV-seronegative.

The V call is TRBV5-4, the J call TRBJ1-2; 9 nucleotides line up with TRBD1. The CDR3 contains 15 residues. Germline V gives CDR1 SGHNT, CDR2 YYREEE (reference sequence). Unmatched junction bases numbered 4, after V lost 0 bases and J lost 4 bases. The chain's CDR3 is CASSLVTGGLYGYTF. Written as DNA, the CDR3 is TGTGCCAGCAGCTTGGTAACAGGGGGCCTCTATGGCTACACCTTC.

The chain uses TRBV2 and TRBJ1-5; D is ambiguous. Germline lookup yields CDR1 SNHLY and CDR2 FYNNEI. The V end was cut by 8 bases, the J end by 0 bases, with 8 bases between. This CDR3 is 13 amino acids long. Here the CDR3 DNA reads TGTGCCAGCCGTCGGTATAGCAATCAGCCCCAGCATTTT. This sequence encodes CASRRYSNQPQHF.

The chain couples TRBV19 to TRBJ2-1; TRBD2 matches 7 bases. From germline, CDR1 is LNHDA and CDR2 SQIVND (reference sequence). Trimming cost V 2 bases and J 7 bases; bases outside gene matches: 5. The CDR3 covers 14 residues. The CDR3 region is CASSIHLAENEQFF. In nucleotides, the CDR3 is TGTGCCAGTAGTATACATCTAGCGGAAAATGAGCAGTTCTTC.

The chain carries TRBV5-1 and TRBJ1-1, with unresolved D. Germline values: CDR1 SGHRS, CDR2 YFSETQ. This CDR3 has 13 amino acids. Trimming pared 2 bases from V and 4 bases from J, leaving 9 bases between. CDR3 in DNA: TGCGCCAGCAGCTTTAAAACAACCACTGAAGCTTTCTTT. Protein product: CASSFKTTTEAFF.

This clone was observed a handful of times. This chain links TRBV6-1 with TRBJ2-3; tentative D call: TRBD1 (5 bases). In germline, CDR1 is MNHNS, CDR2 SASEGT. The length of the CDR3 is 14 residues. Trimming removed 6 bases at V and 5 bases at J, with 15 bases between. The CDR3 region has the DNA TGTGCCAGCAGACAGGACGCATCTCTAGATACGCAGTATTTT. Encoded protein: CASRQDASLDTQYF.

This chain links TRBV27 with TRBJ2-2; D possibly corresponds to TRBD1 (5 bases). Trimming stripped 1 base from V and 6 bases from J, with 21 bases between. The CDR3 covers 18 residues. The germline V gene encodes CDR1 MNHEY and CDR2 SMNVEV (reference sequence). The CDR3 spells CASSLFQVGRAAAGELFF. DNA for the CDR3: TGTGCCAGCAGTTTATTCCAGGTCGGCAGGGCCGCCGCCGGGGAGCTGTTTTTT.

The rearrangement joins TRBV4-3 to TRBJ2-1; 7 bases align to TRBD1. V dropped 3 bases and J dropped 0; count of bases not matched to a gene: 2. In germline, CDR1 is LGHNA, CDR2 YSLEER. This CDR3 is built from 15 residues. For the CDR3, the DNA is TGCGCCAGCAGCCAGGACAGGAGCTCCTACAATGAGCAGTTCTTC. This codes for CASSQDRSSYNEQFF.

This clone showed up just once. The rearrangement joins TRBV6-4 to TRBJ2-3, with 7 bases aligning to TRBD1. The CDR3 sequence is 15 residues long. Germline CDR1 MRHNA, CDR2 SNTAGT. V dropped 4 bases and J dropped 1; count of bases not matched to a gene: 5. For the CDR3, the DNA is TGTGCCAGCAGTGCCGAACAGGGGCGCACAGATACGCAGTATTTT. Its protein product is CASSAEQGRTDTQYF.

The chain is built from TRBV7-2 and TRBJ2-1, with 11 bases matching TRBD2. V shed 5 bases and J 4 bases; nucleotides not matched to a gene: 7. Germline lookup yields CDR1 SGHTA and CDR2 FQGNSA. CDR3 length equals 16 residues. CDR3 residues: CASSPIAGGPYNEQFF. CDR3 bases: TGTGCCAGCAGCCCTATAGCGGGAGGGCCTTACAATGAGCAGTTCTTC. Combining the CDR3 with reference TRBV7-2 and TRBJ2-1 gives the whole variable domain GAGVSQSPSNKVTEKGKDVELRCDPISGHTALYWYRQSLGQGLEFLIYFQGNSAPDKSGLPSDRFSAERTGGSVSTLTIQRTQQEDSAVYLCASSPIAGGPYNEQFFGPGTRLTVL.